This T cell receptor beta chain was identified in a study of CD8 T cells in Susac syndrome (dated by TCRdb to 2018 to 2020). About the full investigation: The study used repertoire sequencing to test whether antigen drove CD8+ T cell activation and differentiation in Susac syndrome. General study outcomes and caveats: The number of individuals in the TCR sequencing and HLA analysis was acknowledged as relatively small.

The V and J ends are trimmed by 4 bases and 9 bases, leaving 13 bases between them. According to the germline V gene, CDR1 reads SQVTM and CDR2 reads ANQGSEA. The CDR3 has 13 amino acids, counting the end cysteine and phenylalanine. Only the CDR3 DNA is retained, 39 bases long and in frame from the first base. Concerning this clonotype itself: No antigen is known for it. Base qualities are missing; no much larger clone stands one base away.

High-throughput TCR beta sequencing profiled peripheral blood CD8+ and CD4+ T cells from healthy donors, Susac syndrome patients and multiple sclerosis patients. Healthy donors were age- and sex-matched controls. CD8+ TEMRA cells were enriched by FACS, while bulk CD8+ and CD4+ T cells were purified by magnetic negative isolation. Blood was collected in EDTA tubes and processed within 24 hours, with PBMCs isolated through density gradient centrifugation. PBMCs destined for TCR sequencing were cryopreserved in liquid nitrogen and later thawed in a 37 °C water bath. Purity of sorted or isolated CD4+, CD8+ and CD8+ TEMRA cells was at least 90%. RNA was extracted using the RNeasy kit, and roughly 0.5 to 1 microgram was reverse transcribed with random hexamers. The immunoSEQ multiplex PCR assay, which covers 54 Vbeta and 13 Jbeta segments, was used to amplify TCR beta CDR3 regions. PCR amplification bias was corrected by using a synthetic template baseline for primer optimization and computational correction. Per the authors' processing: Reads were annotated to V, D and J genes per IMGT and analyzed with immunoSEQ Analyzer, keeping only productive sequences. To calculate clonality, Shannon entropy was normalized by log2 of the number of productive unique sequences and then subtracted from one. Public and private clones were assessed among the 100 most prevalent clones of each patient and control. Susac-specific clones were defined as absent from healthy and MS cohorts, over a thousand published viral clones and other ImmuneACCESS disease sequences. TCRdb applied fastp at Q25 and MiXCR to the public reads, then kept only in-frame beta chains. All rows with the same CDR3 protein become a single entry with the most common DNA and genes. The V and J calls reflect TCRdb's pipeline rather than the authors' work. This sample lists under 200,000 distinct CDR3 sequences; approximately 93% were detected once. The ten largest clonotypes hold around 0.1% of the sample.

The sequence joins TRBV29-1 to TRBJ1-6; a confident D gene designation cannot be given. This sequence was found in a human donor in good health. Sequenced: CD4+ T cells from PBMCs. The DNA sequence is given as TGCAGCGTTGGGGTTAGGGAGGGTTCACCCCTCCACTTT. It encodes CSVGVREGSPLHF.